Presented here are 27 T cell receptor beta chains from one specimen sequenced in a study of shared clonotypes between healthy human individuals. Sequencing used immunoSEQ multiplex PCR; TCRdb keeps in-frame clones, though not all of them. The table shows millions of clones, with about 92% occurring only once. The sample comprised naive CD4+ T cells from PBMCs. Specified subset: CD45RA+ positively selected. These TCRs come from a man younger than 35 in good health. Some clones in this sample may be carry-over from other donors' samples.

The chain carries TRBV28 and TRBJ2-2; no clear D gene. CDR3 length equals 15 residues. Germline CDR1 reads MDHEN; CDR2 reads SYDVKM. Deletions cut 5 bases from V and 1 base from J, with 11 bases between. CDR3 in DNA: TGTGCCAGCAGTCCCGGGTCTGAGAACACCGGGGAGCTGTTTTTT. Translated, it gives CASSPGSENTGELFF.

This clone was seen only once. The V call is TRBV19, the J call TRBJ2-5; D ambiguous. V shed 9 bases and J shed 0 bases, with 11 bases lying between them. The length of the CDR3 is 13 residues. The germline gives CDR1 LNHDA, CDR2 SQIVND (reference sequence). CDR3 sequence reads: CASAGEHQETQYF. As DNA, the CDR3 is TGTGCCAGCGCCGGTGAACACCAAGAGACCCAGTACTTC.

The CDR3 bases are TGCGCCAGCAGCCGAGGAGAGGGTCCGGTATCCGTTGAGCAGTACTTC. This translates into CASSRGEGPVSVEQYF. V gene TRBV5-1 combines with J gene TRBJ2-7; tentatively, D is TRBD2 (5 bases). This CDR3 is 16 amino acids long. Looked up from germline, CDR1 is SGHRS and CDR2 is YFSETQ. V lost 4 bases to trimming and J lost 7 bases, with 24 bases between them.

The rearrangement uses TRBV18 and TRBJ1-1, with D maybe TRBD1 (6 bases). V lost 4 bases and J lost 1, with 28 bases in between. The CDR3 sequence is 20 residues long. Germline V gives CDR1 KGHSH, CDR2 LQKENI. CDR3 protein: CASSRVIGSGTTGGNTEAFF. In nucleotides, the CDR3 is TGTGCCAGCTCACGAGTCATTGGTTCGGGGACAACAGGCGGGAACACTGAAGCTTTCTTT.

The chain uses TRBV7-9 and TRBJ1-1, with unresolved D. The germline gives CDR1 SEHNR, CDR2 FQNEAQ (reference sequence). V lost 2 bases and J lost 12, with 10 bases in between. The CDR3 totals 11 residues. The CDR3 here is CASSLQILTFF. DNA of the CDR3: TGTGCCAGCAGCTTACAGATTCTGACTTTCTTT.

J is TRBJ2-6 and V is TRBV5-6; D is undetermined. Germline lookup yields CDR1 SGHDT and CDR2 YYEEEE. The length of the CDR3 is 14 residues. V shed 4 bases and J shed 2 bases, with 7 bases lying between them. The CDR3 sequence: CASSRTAGANVLTF. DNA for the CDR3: TGTGCCAGCAGCAGGACGGCTGGGGCCAACGTCCTGACTTTC.

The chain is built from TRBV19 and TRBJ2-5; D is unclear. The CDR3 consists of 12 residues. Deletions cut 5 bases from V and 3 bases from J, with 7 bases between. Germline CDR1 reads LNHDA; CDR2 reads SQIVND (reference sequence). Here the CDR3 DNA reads TGTGCCAGTAGTCCCACCAAAGAGACCCAGTACTTC. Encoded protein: CASSPTKETQYF.

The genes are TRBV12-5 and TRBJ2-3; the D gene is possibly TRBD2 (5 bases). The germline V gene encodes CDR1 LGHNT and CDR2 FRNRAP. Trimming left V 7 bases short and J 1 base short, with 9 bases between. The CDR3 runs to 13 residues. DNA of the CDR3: TGTGCTAGTGCCCGTAGCGGCACAGATACGCAGTATTTT. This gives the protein CASARSGTDTQYF.

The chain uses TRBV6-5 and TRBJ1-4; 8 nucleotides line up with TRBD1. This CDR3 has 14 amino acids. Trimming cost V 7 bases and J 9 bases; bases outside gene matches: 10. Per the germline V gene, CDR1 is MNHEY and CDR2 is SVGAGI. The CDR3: CASNTGGPLKKLFF. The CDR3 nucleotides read TGTGCCAGCAATACAGGGGGGCCGTTGAAAAAACTGTTTTTT.

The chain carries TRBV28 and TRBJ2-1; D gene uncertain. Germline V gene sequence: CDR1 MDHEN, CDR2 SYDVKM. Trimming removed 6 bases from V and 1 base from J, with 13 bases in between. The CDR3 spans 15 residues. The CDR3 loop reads CASSPVGASYNEQFF. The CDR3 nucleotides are TGTGCCAGCAGCCCTGTTGGCGCATCCTACAATGAGCAGTTCTTC.

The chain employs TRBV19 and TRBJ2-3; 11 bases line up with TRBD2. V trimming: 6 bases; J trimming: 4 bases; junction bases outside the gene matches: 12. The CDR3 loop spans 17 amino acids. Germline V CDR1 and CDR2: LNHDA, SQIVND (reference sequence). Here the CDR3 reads CASSTTSGRSSADTQYF. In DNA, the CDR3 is TGTGCCAGTAGCACTACTAGCGGGAGAAGTAGCGCAGATACGCAGTATTTT.

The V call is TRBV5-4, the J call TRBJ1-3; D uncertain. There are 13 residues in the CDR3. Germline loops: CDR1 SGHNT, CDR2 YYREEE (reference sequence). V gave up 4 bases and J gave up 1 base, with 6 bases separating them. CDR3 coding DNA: TGTGCCAGCAGCGTTTATTCTGGAAACACCATATATTTT. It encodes CASSVYSGNTIYF.

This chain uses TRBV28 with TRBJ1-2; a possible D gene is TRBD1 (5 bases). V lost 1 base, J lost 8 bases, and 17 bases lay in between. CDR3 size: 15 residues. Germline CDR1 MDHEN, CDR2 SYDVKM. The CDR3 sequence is CASSLYPGAGGGYTF. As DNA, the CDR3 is TGTGCCAGCAGTTTATATCCCGGGGCCGGTGGGGGCTACACCTTC.

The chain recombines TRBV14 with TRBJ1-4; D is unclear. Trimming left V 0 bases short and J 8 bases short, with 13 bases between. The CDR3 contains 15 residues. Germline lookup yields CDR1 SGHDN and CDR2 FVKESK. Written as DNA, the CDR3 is TGTGCCAGCAGCCAAGACGGACCCTCGGGGGAAAAACTGTTTTTT. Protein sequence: CASSQDGPSGEKLFF.

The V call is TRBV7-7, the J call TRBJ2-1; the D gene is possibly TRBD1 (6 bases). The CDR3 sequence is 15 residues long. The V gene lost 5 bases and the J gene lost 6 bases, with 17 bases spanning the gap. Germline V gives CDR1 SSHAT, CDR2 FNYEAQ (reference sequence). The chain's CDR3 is CASSPIQGKSNEQFF. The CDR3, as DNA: TGTGCCAGCAGCCCAATACAGGGAAAAAGCAATGAGCAGTTCTTC.

CDR3 bases: TGTGCCAGCGCACCCGGGGTAGCGGGGGGGTATGGTACGCAGTATTTT. It encodes CASAPGVAGGYGTQYF. The genes are TRBV27 and TRBJ2-3; 11 bases fit TRBD2. Per the germline V gene, CDR1 is MNHEY and CDR2 is SMNVEV (reference sequence). CDR3 size: 16 residues. Unmatched junction bases numbered 15, after V lost 8 bases and J lost 8 bases.

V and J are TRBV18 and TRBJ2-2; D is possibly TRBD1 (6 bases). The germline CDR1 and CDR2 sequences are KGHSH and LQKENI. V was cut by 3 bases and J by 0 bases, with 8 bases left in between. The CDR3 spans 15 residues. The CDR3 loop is CASSPTGSNTGELFF. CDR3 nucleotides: TGTGCCAGCTCACCGACAGGCTCGAACACCGGGGAGCTGTTTTTT.

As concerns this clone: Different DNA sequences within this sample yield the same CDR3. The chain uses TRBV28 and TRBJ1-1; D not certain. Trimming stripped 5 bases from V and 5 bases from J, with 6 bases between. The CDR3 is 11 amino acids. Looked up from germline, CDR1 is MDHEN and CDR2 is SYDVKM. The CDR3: CASSGRTEAFF. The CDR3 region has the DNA TGTGCCAGCAGTGGACGGACTGAAGCTTTCTTT. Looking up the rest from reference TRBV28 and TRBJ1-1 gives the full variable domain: DVKVTQSSRYLVKRTGEKVFLECVQDMDHENMFWYRQDPGLGLRLIYFSYDVKMKEKGDIPEGYSVSREKKERFSLILESASTNQTSMYLCASSGRTEAFFGQGTRLTVV.

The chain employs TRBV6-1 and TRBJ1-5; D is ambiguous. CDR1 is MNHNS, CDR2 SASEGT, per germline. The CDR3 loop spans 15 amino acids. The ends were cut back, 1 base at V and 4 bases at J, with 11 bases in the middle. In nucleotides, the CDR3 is TGTGCCAGCAGTGAAGTTATCAGTAGGAATCAGCCCCAGCATTTT. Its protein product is CASSEVISRNQPQHF.

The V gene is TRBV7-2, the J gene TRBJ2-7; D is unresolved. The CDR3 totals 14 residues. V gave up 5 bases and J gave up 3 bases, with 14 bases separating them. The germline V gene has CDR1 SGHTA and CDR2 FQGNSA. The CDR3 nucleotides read TGTGCCAGCAGCCTCGAGACATTGTTCTACGAGCAGTACTTC. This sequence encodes CASSLETLFYEQYF.

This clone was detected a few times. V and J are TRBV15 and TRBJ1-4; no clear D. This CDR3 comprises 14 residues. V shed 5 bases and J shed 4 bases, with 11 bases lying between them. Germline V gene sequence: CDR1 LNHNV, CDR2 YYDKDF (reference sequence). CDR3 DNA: TGTGCCACCAGCTCGTTACAGTTTAATGAAAAACTGTTTTTT. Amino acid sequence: CATSSLQFNEKLFF.

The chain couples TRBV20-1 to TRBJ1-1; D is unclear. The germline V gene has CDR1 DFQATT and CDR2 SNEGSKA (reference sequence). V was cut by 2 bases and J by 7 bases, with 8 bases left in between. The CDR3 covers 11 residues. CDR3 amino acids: CSARRPDEAFF. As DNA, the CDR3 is TGCAGTGCTAGAAGGCCAGATGAAGCTTTCTTT.

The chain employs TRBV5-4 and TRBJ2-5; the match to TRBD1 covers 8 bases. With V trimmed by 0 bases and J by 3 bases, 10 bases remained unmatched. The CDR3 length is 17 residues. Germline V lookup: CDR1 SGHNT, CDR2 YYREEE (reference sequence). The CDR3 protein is CASSLDRVRGREETQYF. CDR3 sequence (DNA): TGTGCCAGCAGCTTGGATCGGGTCAGGGGGCGCGAAGAGACCCAGTACTTC.

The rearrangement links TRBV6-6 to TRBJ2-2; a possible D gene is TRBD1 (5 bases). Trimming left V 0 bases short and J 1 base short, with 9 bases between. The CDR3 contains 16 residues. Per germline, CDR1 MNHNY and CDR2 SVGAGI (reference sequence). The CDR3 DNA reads TGTGCCAGCAGTTACTCTTGGGGCAAGAACACCGGGGAGCTGTTTTTT. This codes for CASSYSWGKNTGELFF.

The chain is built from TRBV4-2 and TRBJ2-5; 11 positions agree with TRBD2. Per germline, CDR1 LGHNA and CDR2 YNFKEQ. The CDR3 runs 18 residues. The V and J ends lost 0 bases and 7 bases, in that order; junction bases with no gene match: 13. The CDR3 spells CASSQERGLADLRGTQYF. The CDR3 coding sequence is TGTGCCAGCAGCCAAGAGAGGGGACTAGCGGATCTCCGGGGGACCCAGTACTTC.

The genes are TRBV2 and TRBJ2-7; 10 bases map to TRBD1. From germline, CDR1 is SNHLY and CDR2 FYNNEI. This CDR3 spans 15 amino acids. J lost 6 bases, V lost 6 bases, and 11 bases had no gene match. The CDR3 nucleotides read TGTGCCAGCAGAAAGGAGACAGGGGGCGGGGGCGAGCAGTACTTC. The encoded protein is CASRKETGGGGEQYF.

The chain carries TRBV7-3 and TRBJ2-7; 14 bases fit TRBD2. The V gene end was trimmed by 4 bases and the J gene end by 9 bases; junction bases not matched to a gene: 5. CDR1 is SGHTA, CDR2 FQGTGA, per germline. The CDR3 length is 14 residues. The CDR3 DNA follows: TGTGCCAGCAGCTCGGGACTAGCGGGAGATCTGCAGTACTTC. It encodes CASSSGLAGDLQYF.